One and the same sample provided the 17 T cell receptor beta chains below, sequenced in a study of control samples from healthy donors and cancer patients. Data came from immunoSEQ multiplex PCR; TCRdb stores just in-frame clones and leaves some out. Among 80,000 to 100,000 clones listed, roughly 92% were seen once. Sequenced: blood. These receptors originate from a human donor in good health. The donor label of this sample is uncertain.

V is TRBV24-1 and J is TRBJ2-5; 9 bases agree with TRBD1. The germline CDR1 and CDR2 sequences are KGHDR and SFDVKD. The CDR3 spans 15 residues. V gave up 3 bases and J gave up 5 bases; unmatched junction bases: 6. As DNA, the CDR3 is TGTGCCACCAGTGATCCGGGACAGGGCAGGGAGACCCAGTACTTC. Its translation: CATSDPGQGRETQYF.

This chain joins TRBV5-1 and TRBJ2-2; no reliable D call. There are 14 residues in the CDR3. Germline loops: CDR1 SGHRS, CDR2 YFSETQ. V dropped 4 bases and J dropped 5 bases, with 12 bases sitting between them. CDR3 bases: TGCGCCAGCAGCCGAGCTGGTGAGACCGGGGAGCTGTTTTTT. It encodes CASSRAGETGELFF.

The CDR3 loop is CASSQHLAPNTGELFF. The CDR3, as DNA: TGTGCCAGCAGCCAACACCTAGCGCCGAACACCGGGGAGCTGTTTTTT. V usage is TRBV14 and J usage is TRBJ2-2, with TRBD2 as a possible D gene (6 bases). The V gene's germline CDR1 is SGHDN and CDR2 FVKESK. V was pared by 2 bases and J by 0 bases, with 10 bases between. The CDR3 length is 16 residues.

This chain uses TRBV28 with TRBJ1-1; D is uncertain. The V gene's germline CDR1 is MDHEN and CDR2 SYDVKM. This CDR3 spans 13 amino acids. The V and J ends lost 6 bases and 2 bases respectively, with 10 bases between them. CDR3 region: CASSSLRNTEAFF. The CDR3, as DNA: TGTGCCAGCAGCTCCTTAAGAAACACTGAAGCTTTCTTT.

The chain is built from TRBV18 and TRBJ1-5; possible D gene TRBD1, 6 bases. The germline V gene has CDR1 KGHSH and CDR2 LQKENI. V gave up 1 base and J gave up 7 bases, with 11 bases separating them. The CDR3 contains 14 residues. The CDR3 region is CASSPLDSRQPQHF. The CDR3, as DNA: TGTGCCAGCTCACCACTGGACAGTAGGCAGCCCCAGCATTTT.

This clone was recorded once. This chain joins TRBV5-1 and TRBJ2-1; perhaps D is TRBD1 or TRBD2 (5 bases each). Trimming removed 6 bases at V and 1 base at J, with 26 bases between. Germline V gives CDR1 SGHRS, CDR2 YFSETQ. The CDR3 covers 19 residues. CDR3 coding DNA: TGCGCCAGCACAAGAGGGGTTATTGAGATTCGGAGTTCCTACAATGAGCAGTTCTTC. As protein: CASTRGVIEIRSSYNEQFF.

The genes are TRBV5-5 and TRBJ1-1, with TRBD1 as a possible D gene (6 bases). The V gene lost 0 bases and the J gene lost 4 bases, with 10 bases spanning the gap. The germline gives CDR1 SGHKS, CDR2 YYEKEE (reference sequence). This CDR3 contains 14 residues. CDR3 bases: TGTGCCAGCAGCTTGGCCCGGGGGCCCACTGAAGCTTTCTTT. Its protein is CASSLARGPTEAFF. Variable domain in full (rest from reference TRBV5-5 and TRBJ1-1): DAGVTQSPTHLIKTRGQQVTLRCSPISGHKSVSWYQQVLGQGPQFIFQYYEKEERGRGNFPDRFSARQFPNYSSELNVNALLLGDSALYLCASSLARGPTEAFFGQGTRLTVV.

This chain joins TRBV2 and TRBJ1-6; no clear D. The CDR3 spans 13 residues. Looked up from germline, CDR1 is SNHLY and CDR2 is FYNNEI. V was shortened by 11 bases and J by 4 bases, with 12 bases between the two germline ends. CDR3 DNA: TGTGCCTCCCTACCACTTTATAATTCACCCCTCCACTTT. This encodes CASLPLYNSPLHF.

This chain uses TRBV24-1 with TRBJ2-2; D gene ambiguous. Germline values: CDR1 KGHDR, CDR2 SFDVKD. Trimming shortened V by 3 bases and J by 0 bases, and 7 bases separated the two germline ends. This CDR3 is built from 15 residues. The CDR3 DNA sequence: TGTGCCACCAGTGATCCGCTCACGAACACCGGGGAGCTGTTTTTT. It translates to CATSDPLTNTGELFF.

The V and J genes are TRBV30 and TRBJ1-5, with 9 bases fitting TRBD1. V lost 5 bases and J lost 4; bases outside the gene matches: 3. The germline V gene encodes CDR1 GTSNPN and CDR2 SVGIG (reference sequence). CDR3 size: 13 residues. The CDR3 here is CAWGQGTNQPQHF. CDR3 coding DNA: TGTGCCTGGGGACAGGGGACTAATCAGCCCCAGCATTTT.

The table lists this clone with a few counts. The gene calls are TRBV27 and TRBJ1-2; D not certain. CDR3 length equals 13 residues. Trimming removed 6 bases from V and 4 bases from J, with 12 bases in between. Looked up from germline, CDR1 is MNHEY and CDR2 is SMNVEV (reference sequence). CDR3 in DNA: TGTGCCAGCAGCAAAATTGGACCCTATGGCTACACCTTC. This sequence encodes CASSKIGPYGYTF.

The gene calls are TRBV7-2 and TRBJ2-5; the D gene is possibly TRBD2 (6 bases). CDR1 and CDR2 from the germline V gene are SGHTA and FQGNSA. Trimming took off 5 bases at V and 2 bases at J, with 15 bases between the two ends. The CDR3 is made up of 15 amino acids. CDR3 amino acids: CASSPPGGRQETQYF. CDR3 in DNA: TGTGCCAGCAGCCCCCCCGGGGGTAGACAAGAGACCCAGTACTTC.

This chain connects TRBV19 to TRBJ1-5, with D unclear. CDR1 and CDR2 (germline): LNHDA, SQIVND (reference sequence). The CDR3 is 18 residues long. V lost 0 bases and J 3 bases, leaving 18 bases between the germline ends. The CDR3 is CASSIDPIKAAINQPQHF. In DNA form, the CDR3 reads TGTGCCAGTAGTATAGATCCGATCAAGGCTGCAATCAATCAGCCCCAGCATTTT.

The chain uses TRBV3-1 (or the pseudogene TRBV3-2) and TRBJ2-4; 11 bases agree with TRBD2. Germline CDR1 is LGHDT and CDR2 is YNNKEL (reference sequence). CDR3 length: 16 amino acids. V lost 0 bases and J lost 8; bases outside the gene matches: 6. CDR3: CASSQDLVAGGDIQYF. DNA of the CDR3: TGTGCCAGCAGCCAAGATCTTGTAGCGGGAGGGGACATTCAGTACTTC.

This sequence joins TRBV6-2 or TRBV6-3 and TRBJ1-2, with a possible D match to TRBD1 (5 bases). The length of the CDR3 is 14 residues. The V end lost 6 bases, the J end lost 7 bases, and 18 bases lay between the germline ends. Germline CDR1 is MNHEY and CDR2 is SVGEGT. CDR3 region: CASSPGHLSGGYTF. The CDR3 nucleotides read TGTGCCAGCAGCCCCGGACATCTCTCTGGTGGCTACACCTTC.

This chain connects TRBV2 to TRBJ2-3; TRBD2 might be the D (6 bases). V was trimmed by 3 bases and J by 2 bases, leaving 12 bases between them. Germline CDR1 reads SNHLY; CDR2 reads FYNNEI. The CDR3 consists of 15 residues. The CDR3: CASSDRDFYTDTQYF. In DNA, the CDR3 is TGTGCCAGCAGTGACCGGGACTTTTACACAGATACGCAGTATTTT.

This chain uses TRBV7-8 with TRBJ2-7; D perhaps matches TRBD1 (6 bases). V was trimmed by 5 bases and J by 3 bases, leaving 11 bases between them. Germline assignment: CDR1 SGHVS and CDR2 FQNEAQ. The CDR3 runs to 13 residues. CDR3 sequence: CASSIRQVYEQYF. CDR3 nucleotides: TGTGCCAGCAGCATCAGACAGGTCTACGAGCAGTACTTC.